The table lists the clone carrying this T cell receptor beta chain with a few counts. The germline gives CDR1 DFQATT, CDR2 SNEGSKA (reference sequence). This CDR3 comprises 13 residues. V was pared by 1 base and J by 8 bases, with 12 bases between. The data belong to a study of T-cell reconstitution after alpha-beta-depleted transplantation in children. Library preparation (for TCRbeta) was performed with unique molecular identifiers. Via MiXCR, TCRdb re-called the PCR reads, giving one row per CDR3 protein. The sample holds under 450,000 distinct CDR3 sequences, less than 15% seen once. This sequence originates from a human donor who donated a stem cell graft to a child with Fanconi anemia. J is TRBJ2-1 and V is TRBV20-1, with TRBD1 as a possible D gene (5 bases). The input for sequencing was PBMCs, taken from the stem cell graft. The CDR3 spells CSARVGVLDEQFF. The CDR3 region has the DNA TGCAGTGCTAGAGTAGGGGTTCTTGATGAGCAGTTCTTC.